These 5 T cell receptor beta chains share one sample of origin, sequenced in a study of response to subunit inactivated influenza vaccine. TCRdb processed the RT-PCR reads anew with MiXCR; each CDR3 protein has one entry. The sample has approximately 300,000 distinct CDR3 sequences; roughly 22% are singletons. This sample comprised PBMCs from blood, obtained approximately 20 months after vaccination. The receptors were sampled from a man between 50 and 69 years old who received an inactivated influenza vaccine.

The V call is TRBV7-9, the J call TRBJ2-7, with TRBD1 matching over 7 bases. Germline V gene sequence: CDR1 SEHNR, CDR2 FQNEAQ (reference sequence). The CDR3 consists of 14 residues. With 5 bases clipped from V and 6 bases from J, the junction kept 10 bases outside the gene matches. In DNA, the CDR3 is TGTGCCAGCAGCCCGGGACAGATTTTGGGCGAGCAGTACTTC. It specifies CASSPGQILGEQYF.

This clonotype was counted a few times. This chain uses TRBV7-9 with TRBJ1-1, with 8 bases fitting TRBD1. Germline CDR1 reads SEHNR; CDR2 reads FQNEAQ (reference sequence). J was trimmed by 1 base and V by 5 bases; bases with no gene match: 6. The CDR3 is 15 amino acids. The CDR3 nucleotides are TGTGCCAGCAGCCATAGGACAGGGAGGAACACTGAAGCTTTCTTT. Its protein product is CASSHRTGRNTEAFF.

The gene calls are TRBV7-2 and TRBJ1-6; D perhaps matches TRBD1 (5 bases). V dropped 4 bases and J dropped 9 bases, with 10 bases sitting between them. CDR1 is SGHTA and CDR2 is FQGNSA in the germline V gene. This CDR3 has 13 residues. The CDR3 protein is CASSSLTVSPLHF. CDR3 coding DNA: TGTGCCAGCAGCTCCCTGACAGTTTCACCCCTCCACTTT.

In its sample, this clonotype was seen many times. The chain employs TRBV5-1 and TRBJ2-5, with 10 positions matching TRBD2. J lost 7 bases, V lost 3 bases, and 12 bases had no gene match. The CDR3 sequence is 16 residues long. Germline V CDR1 and CDR2: SGHRS, YFSETQ. In nucleotides, the CDR3 is TGCGCCAGCAGCTCCGCTAGCGGGGGCCCAACGGGGACCCAGTACTTC. Residues: CASSSASGGPTGTQYF.

This clonotype was counted only a few times. The V call is TRBV7-2, the J call TRBJ1-2, with 8 bases matching TRBD1. The CDR3 loop spans 14 amino acids. Unmatched junction bases numbered 2, after V lost 1 base and J lost 4 bases. The germline V gene has CDR1 SGHTA and CDR2 FQGNSA. CDR3 amino acids: CASSLDRGTYGYTF. In DNA, the CDR3 is TGTGCCAGCAGCTTAGACAGGGGGACCTATGGCTACACCTTC.